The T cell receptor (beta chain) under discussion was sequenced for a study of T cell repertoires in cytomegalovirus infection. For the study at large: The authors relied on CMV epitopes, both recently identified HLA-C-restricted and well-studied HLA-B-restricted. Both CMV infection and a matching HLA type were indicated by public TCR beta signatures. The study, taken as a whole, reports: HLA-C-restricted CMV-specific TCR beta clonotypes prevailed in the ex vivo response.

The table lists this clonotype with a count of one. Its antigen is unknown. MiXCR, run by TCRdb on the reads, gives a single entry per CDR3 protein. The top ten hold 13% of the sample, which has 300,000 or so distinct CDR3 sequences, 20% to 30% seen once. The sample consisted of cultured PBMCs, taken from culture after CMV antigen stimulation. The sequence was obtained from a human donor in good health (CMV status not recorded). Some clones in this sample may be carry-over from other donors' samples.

This CDR3 is CASSSPDSGANVLTF. CDR3 nucleotides: TGTGCCAGCAGCTCACCAGACTCTGGGGCCAACGTCCTGACTTTC. The gene calls are TRBV7-2 and TRBJ2-6; D remains ambiguous. The CDR3 is 15 residues long. Germline V gene data show CDR1 as SGHTA and CDR2 as FQGNSA. Between the trimmed V and J ends, which lost 4 bases and 0 bases, there was a span of 7 bases.